This TCR beta chain came from a study of blood T cell repertoires in COVID-19. Study-level background: The study drew acute and convalescent COVID-19 samples from the United States, Italy and Spain. From T cells, B-cell-depleted T cells, or PBMCs came the material, which was cDNA or gDNA.

In the authors' methods: Reference gene primers were amplified, and this amplification served to estimate nucleated cell counts. Using immunoSEQ multiplex PCR, the repertoire was profiled, and TCRdb retains in-frame clones only, with some absent. That table gives V, J and clone size, and the DNA gave D and trimming. There are around 260,000 clones in the sample; 88% occur only once, and under 4.5% lies in the top ten. Germline V gives CDR1 MNHEY, CDR2 SVGAGI. The CDR3 sequence is 16 residues long. Trimming pared 0 bases from V and 4 bases from J, leaving 12 bases between. This receptor was taken from a man aged 55 to 69 who had recovered from COVID-19. Sequencing used peripheral blood. The chain couples TRBV6-5 to TRBJ2-2, with a tentative D call TRBD2 (6 bases). The CDR3 DNA is TGTGCCAGCAGTTACTCACCCCTGCGGGGCACCGGGGAGCTGTTTTTT. It encodes CASSYSPLRGTGELFF.